The subject of this entry is one T cell receptor beta chain. The specificity of this receptor is unknown. Relative to the germline gene, one junction end is altered; a read error may explain this. The immunoSEQ Assay was used to sequence TCR beta CDR3 regions from DNA. The published analysis was carried out like this. T cell density was computed as TCR beta template counts normalized to usable DNA estimated by amplifying housekeeping genes. Using the preseqR package, richness was estimated by extrapolating to 120,000 templates for tissue samples and 400,000 templates for PBMC samples. Clonality was defined by subtracting Pielou's evenness from one. To identify tissue-enriched TCRs, differential abundance testing was run on productive amino-acid clonotypes with a minimum total count of 5 and an alpha of 0.1. The Jaccard Index and the Morisita Overlap Index were used to measure how much the repertoires overlapped between compartments. GLIPH grouped TCR beta CDR3s together with public tetramer-defined viral CDR3s, and a viral motif had to include at least three viral sequences and also show V-gene enrichment. The table was pulled from immuneACCESS by TCRdb, which kept in-frame rearrangements only. Such tables lose some clones; where checked, under half of the loss comes from unresolved V genes, and the rest has no known cause. V and J calls plus clone size are reproduced from that table; the DNA served to infer D and trimming. Counted in this sample were over 15,000 clones; about 89% of them appeared once. Under 35% of the sample belongs to the ten largest clones.

At diagnosis, peripheral blood, uninvolved tumor-adjacent lung and tumor were collected and stored as a combination of fresh-frozen and FFPE material. For TCR repertoire profiling, blood samples were analyzed in the form of peripheral blood mononuclear cells. These data originate in a study of T cells in localized non-small cell lung cancer (dated by TCRdb to 2020 to 2021). The study in broad terms: T cell repertoires of 200 to 250 early-stage NSCLC patients were analyzed, with tumors being compared against uninvolved tumor-adjacent lungs. All 250 or so NSCLC patients in the cohort were treatment-naive and had localized lung tumors that were resected. A mean age of around 66 years was recorded for the NSCLC patients, of whom more than 120 were male and 107 were female.

CDR1 and CDR2 (MNHEY, SVGAGI) derive from the germline V gene. From the cysteine through the phenylalanine, the CDR3 covers 13 amino acids. Only the CDR3 DNA stays, 39 bases, in frame from base 1. The study at large found these results: Multi-region tumor sequencing was not performed, so intratumor heterogeneity could not be excluded. Longer overall survival was associated with higher blood T cell density, whereas shorter survival was associated with higher adjacent-lung clonality. Because the study design was exploratory, TCR variables were selected using unadjusted p-values without false-discovery rate correction. Uninvolved tumor-adjacent lung showed the highest T cell clonality, higher than tumor, which suggests more focused antigenic responses in the adjacent lung. Of the top 100 tumor clones, a median of 57 were detected in paired uninvolved adjacent lung; around 27 were also among that lung's top 100.

The chain is made from TRBV6-5 and TRBJ1-1; TRBD1 matches 9 bases in the middle. This TCR derives from a female donor aged 60 or older with stage III squamous cell lung carcinoma. This sample comprised peripheral blood, obtained before any cancer treatment. The DNA sequence is as follows: TGTGCCAGCAGCCGCCCGGGACAGGGCCCCGTCGATTTC. Its translation reads: CASSRPGQGPVDF.